These T cell receptor beta chains were read from a single sample in a study of shared clonotypes between healthy human individuals. Only in-frame clones appear in the TCRdb table, and some are missing; sequencing was by immunoSEQ multiplex PCR. The sample has more than 1.2 million clones, approximately 98.5% seen once. Material: naive CD4+ T cells sorted from blood. Receptor source: a man aged 30-40 years in good health. Each CDR3 is given with its conserved first and last residue. The D gene is left open where the match is weak. Some rows have no size entry. The others give once, few or many, or a class for an expanded clone.

>NA|NA|TRBV7-3|TRBJ2-7
CASSLGRGLSYEQYF
TGTGCCAGCAGCTTGGGGCGGGGTCTCTCCTACGAGCAGTACTTC
>NA|NA|TRBV11-2|TRBJ1-2
CASSKLTGRLKTNYGYTF
TGTGCCAGCAGCAAGCTCACGGGACGGCTAAAAACTAACTATGGCTACACCTTC
>NA|NA|TRBV11-3|TRBJ2-1
CASSQGPWYNEQFF
TGTGCCAGCAGTCAGGGGCCCTGGTACAATGAGCAGTTCTTC
>NA|NA|TRBV6-6|TRBJ2-6
CASSYQGTPGANVLTF
TGTGCCAGCAGTTACCAGGGAACCCCTGGGGCCAACGTCCTGACTTTC
>TRBD2|NA|TRBV25-1|TRBJ2-3
CASSDLAGSSTDTQYF
TGTGCCAGCAGCGACTTAGCGGGATCATCTACAGATACGCAGTATTTT
>NA|NA|TRBV5-1|TRBJ2-7
CASSLFGAGSYEQYF
TGCGCCAGCAGCCTATTCGGAGCCGGCTCCTACGAGCAGTACTTC
>TRBD2|NA|TRBV4-1|TRBJ2-3
CASSRSLAGDTDTQYF
TGCGCCAGCAGCCGATCACTAGCGGGAGACACAGATACGCAGTATTTT
>TRBD1|NA|TRBV7-9|TRBJ2-7
CASSLGQGAQYF
TGTGCCAGCAGCCTGGGACAGGGGGCGCAGTACTTC
>NA|NA|TRBV7-3|TRBJ1-2
CASSHPGLGDGYTF
TGTGCCAGCAGCCACCCGGGACTAGGGGATGGCTACACCTTC
>TRBD1|NA|TRBV7-8|TRBJ2-7
CASSLTGVYEQYF
TGTGCCAGCAGCCTGACAGGGGTGTACGAGCAGTACTTC
>NA|once|TRBV28|TRBJ1-5
CASSLGGSSNQPQHF
TGTGCCAGCAGTTTAGGAGGGTCTAGCAATCAGCCCCAGCATTTT